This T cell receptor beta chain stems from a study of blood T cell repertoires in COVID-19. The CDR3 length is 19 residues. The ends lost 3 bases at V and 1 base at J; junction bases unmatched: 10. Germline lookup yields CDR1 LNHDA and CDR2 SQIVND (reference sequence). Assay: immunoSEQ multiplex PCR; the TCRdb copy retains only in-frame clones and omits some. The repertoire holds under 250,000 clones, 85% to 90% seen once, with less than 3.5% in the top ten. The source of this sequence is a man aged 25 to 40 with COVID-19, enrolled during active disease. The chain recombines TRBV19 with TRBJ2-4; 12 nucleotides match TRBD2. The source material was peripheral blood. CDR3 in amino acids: CASSMTSGRRDIAKNIQYF. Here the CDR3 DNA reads TGTGCCAGTAGTATGACTAGCGGGAGACGGGATATTGCCAAAAACATTCAGTACTTC. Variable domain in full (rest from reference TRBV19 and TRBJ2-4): DGGITQSPKYLFRKEGQNVTLSCEQNLNHDAMYWYRQDPGQGLRLIYYSQIVNDFQKGDIAEGYSVSREKKESFPLTVTSAQKNPTAFYLCASSMTSGRRDIAKNIQYFGAGTRLSVL.